This T cell receptor (beta chain) was observed in a study of cytotoxic CD8 clonotypes in ibrutinib-treated CLL. Findings and caveats of the study: Public clonotypes showed up rarely, and on treatment they shrank or held steady. At progression, clonality fell back toward baseline after rising at ibrutinib response. Starting clonality was above that of age-matched healthy donors and tracked circulating CD8+ T-cell counts.

The length of the CDR3 is 15 residues. Germline CDR1 is SGHTA and CDR2 is FQGNSA. With 1 base removed from V and 4 bases from J, the gap between germline ends came to 11 bases. Libraries were prepared by immunoSEQ multiplex PCR; TCRdb keeps only in-frame clonotypes and omits some of them. This sample has 300,000 to 400,000 clones, with under 70% found just once. A single count supports this clone. The target antigen is unknown. This sample comprised PBMCs, obtained after 36 months of ibrutinib treatment. The V call is TRBV7-2, the J call TRBJ2-1; D might be TRBD1 or TRBD2, each matching 5 bases. The sequence derives from a human donor with chronic lymphocytic leukemia. The CDR3 nucleotides are TGTGCCAGCAGCTTAGATCCGGGACCTTACAATGAGCAGTTCTTC. Translated: CASSLDPGPYNEQFF.